The following is a T cell receptor (beta chain) sequence with its context. The antigen is unknown. These data belong to a study of T cell responses to AZD1222 COVID-19 vaccine. Study observations and caveats: Mostly white British, mostly female donors; authors suggested clonal diversity may be underestimated. The span of vaccine-associated CD4 TCRs extended across spike, with dominance at 160-218 and 743-854.

TCRdb's table, derived via immunoSEQ multiplex PCR, lists solely in-frame clones and lacks some. The sample shows 65,000 to 90,000 clones, 80% to 90% of them seen only once. The CDR3 runs 13 residues. V shed 4 bases and J shed 10 bases, with 15 bases lying between them. Germline V gene lookup returns CDR1 SGHTA and CDR2 FQGTGA. This TCR came from an adult who received the AZD1222 COVID-19 vaccine. The chain is built from TRBV7-3 and TRBJ2-3, with no clear D. Material: peripheral blood, obtained 28 days after the second AZD1222 dose. CDR3 protein: CASSSGRGSPQYF. As DNA, the CDR3 is TGTGCCAGCAGCTCTGGACGAGGCTCTCCGCAGTATTTT.